This entry is about one T cell receptor beta chain. Only in-frame clones appear in the TCRdb table, and some are missing; sequencing was by immunoSEQ multiplex PCR. The sample has over 200,000 clones, 88% seen once; the top ten hold approximately 3.8%. The sample is drawn from a study of blood T cell repertoires in COVID-19. Study as a whole: The cDNA or gDNA used as material had been derived from T cells, B-cell-depleted T cells, or PBMCs.

V gave up 0 bases and J gave up 4 bases, with 7 bases separating them. Germline V CDR1 and CDR2: SGHRS, YFSETQ. The CDR3 loop spans 13 amino acids. The material sequenced was peripheral blood. This TCR was recovered from a man in his 60s who had recovered from COVID-19. The J gene is TRBJ1-2, the V gene TRBV5-1; D not resolved. The CDR3 region has the DNA TGCGCCAGCAGCTTGGTGGAGGCCTATGGCTACACCTTC. Amino acids: CASSLVEAYGYTF.